This T cell receptor (beta chain) appears in the sequencing data of a study of T cell repertoires in cytomegalovirus infection. Study in general: Through public TCR beta signatures, both CMV infection and matching HLA type were indicated.

This clonotype has at least ten counts. Its target is not known. Each CDR3 protein is one row after TCRdb ran MiXCR on the reads. The table lists 150,000 to 200,000 distinct CDR3 sequences, over 13% of them singletons. The length of the CDR3 is 14 residues. Per germline, CDR1 MDHEN and CDR2 SYDVKM. Trimming removed 3 bases from V and 3 bases from J; junction bases left unmatched: 4. Study-level points and caveats: CMV carriers with the relevant HLA were identified by cumulative public TCR beta family frequency.

The J gene is TRBJ2-7, the V gene TRBV28; TRBD1 matches 8 bases. Sequencing was done on a sample of PBMCs. The source is a human donor in good health (CMV status not recorded). Some clones in this sample may be carry-over from other donors' samples. CDR3 loop: CASSLSGQGYEQYF. The CDR3 nucleotides are TGTGCCAGCAGTTTGTCTGGACAGGGCTACGAGCAGTACTTC. The full variable domain, completed using reference TRBV28 and TRBJ2-7, is DVKVTQSSRYLVKRTGEKVFLECVQDMDHENMFWYRQDPGLGLRLIYFSYDVKMKEKGDIPEGYSVSREKKERFSLILESASTNQTSMYLCASSLSGQGYEQYFGPGTRLTVT.